This T cell receptor beta chain was obtained from a study of T-cell reconstitution after alpha-beta-depleted transplantation in children (TCRdb year 2016). Some background on the complete study: The study quantitatively tracked T-cell immune reconstitution after TCRalphabeta/CD19-depleted allogeneic hematopoietic cell transplantation in children using TCR repertoire profiling.

In light of the paper, this sample's treatment or condition label describes: allogeneic hematopoietic cell transplantation with graft depleted of TCRalphabeta T cells and CD19 B cells. Transplant recipients were children who received TCRalphabeta/CD19-depleted allogeneic hematopoietic cell grafts. The CDR3 measures 16 amino acids from cysteine to phenylalanine. Only the CDR3 portion is preserved as DNA: 48 bases, with reading frame beginning at the first base. V is pruned by 1 base and J by 5 bases, leaving 10 bases of the junction without a gene match. Based on the germline V gene, the CDR1 and CDR2 sequences are SGDLS and YYNGEE. The study at large found these results: The apparently early recovery of alphabetaT-cell counts about two months after transplant reportedly depended on only several hundred rapidly expanded clones that came from non-depleted graft cells. Over subsequent months, a decline in hyperexpanded clone frequencies was noted, and after one year, T-cell counts and TCRbeta diversity were mostly ascribed to newly produced T cells. The high TCRbeta diversity at day 60 in some patients was ascribed to recipient T cells and intrathymic progenitors that had survived conditioning.

Receptors were amplified or captured by PCR. The instrument given in TCRdb is Illumina HiSeq 2500. TCR libraries were prepared with molecular barcoding, using unique molecular identifiers to normalize TCRbeta repertoire quantification. TCRdb reprocessing: public reads trimmed at Q25 with fastp, clones called with MiXCR, in-frame beta chains kept. CDR3 protein duplicates are merged, each entry listing the most common genes and DNA. The sample table contains about 580,000 distinct CDR3 sequences; only one count was recorded for more than 20% of them. Jointly, the top ten make up less than 15% of the sample. On this clonotype: Its cognate antigen has yet to be identified. Base qualities are missing; no much larger clone stands one base away.

The receptor comes from a boy under three years old who had a stem cell transplant for acute myeloid leukemia, so the T cells may come from the graft donor. This sequence uses TRBV9 and TRBJ1-1; 8 junctional bases match TRBD1. Sequenced material: PBMCs, mostly from graft donor cells, taken 360 days after TCRalphabeta/CD19-depleted stem cell transplant. CDR3 loop: CASSVNPGQGGTEAFF. The sequenced DNA is TGTGCCAGCAGCGTAAACCCCGGACAGGGAGGGACTGAAGCTTTCTTT.